The next 20 T cell receptor beta chains were all read from a single sample in a study of blood T cells in healthy people across ages. For the second PCR, which ran for roughly 6 to 12 cycles, a sample-barcoded 5' primer and a J-beta primer mix were used. Using its own MiXCR run on the 5' RACE reads, TCRdb lists one record per CDR3 protein. The profile shows around 1.7 million distinct CDR3 sequences, 28% of them singletons. Material: blood. Every receptor here comes from a woman in her 30s in good health.

This clonotype was counted many times. The CDR3 region is CASSYGGSSTEQYF. CDR3 DNA: TGTGCCAGCAGTTATGGGGGGTCATCGACCGAGCAGTACTTC. The chain has TRBV6-6 and TRBJ2-7; a weak D match, TRBD2 (6 bases). CDR1 is MNHNY, CDR2 SVGAGI, per germline (reference sequence). This CDR3 contains 14 residues. The ends were cut back, 3 bases at V and 6 bases at J, with 15 bases in the middle.

This clonotype was counted ten times or more. This sequence joins TRBV7-6 and TRBJ2-3; 7 bases are a match to TRBD1. Germline trimming cut 3 bases from V and 6 bases from J; bases unmatched to any gene: 6. Germline lookup yields CDR1 SGHVS and CDR2 FNYEAQ. The CDR3 sequence is 14 residues long. CDR3 sequence (DNA): TGTGCCAGCAGCTTTGAGGGGGCAATGGATACGCAGTATTTT. Translating gives CASSFEGAMDTQYF. Filled out from reference TRBV7-6 and TRBJ2-3, the complete variable domain reads GAGVSQSPRYKVTKRGQDVALRCDPISGHVSLYWYRQALGQGPEFLTYFNYEAQQDKSGLPNDRFSAERPEGSISTLTIQRTEQRDSAMYRCASSFEGAMDTQYFGPGTRLTVL.

In its sample, this clonotype was seen many times. This chain joins TRBV20-1 and TRBJ2-1, with TRBD2 as a possible D gene (6 bases). Germline V gene sequence: CDR1 DFQATT, CDR2 SNEGSKA (reference sequence). The CDR3 has 13 amino acids. Trimming stripped 6 bases from V and 4 bases from J, with 13 bases between. The CDR3 DNA sequence: TGCAGTGCCATCGCCGGGAGATACAATGAGCAGTTCTTC. Its protein is CSAIAGRYNEQFF.

This chain uses TRBV29-1 with TRBJ2-2; D might be TRBD1 or TRBD2, each matching 5 bases. V was trimmed by 7 bases and J by 5 bases, leaving 17 bases between them. Per germline, CDR1 SQVTM and CDR2 ANQGSEA. This CDR3 comprises 14 residues. CDR3 protein: CSGGGLISTGELFF. In nucleotides, the CDR3 is TGCAGCGGGGGCGGGCTAATCTCAACCGGGGAGCTGTTTTTT.

This clonotype appeared a single time. The rearrangement joins TRBV12-5 to TRBJ2-7; 8 bases are shared with TRBD2. This CDR3 contains 16 residues. CDR1 is LGHNT and CDR2 is FRNRAP in the germline V gene. The V gene end was trimmed by 0 bases and the J gene end by 4 bases; junction bases not matched to a gene: 8. The CDR3 here is CASGLVSAGDRYEQYF. CDR3 nucleotides: TGTGCTAGTGGTTTGGTGTCAGCGGGAGATAGGTACGAGCAGTACTTC.

In its sample, this clonotype was seen many times. The genes are TRBV29-1 and TRBJ2-4; 7 nucleotides align to TRBD1. J lost 1 base, V lost 6 bases, and 6 bases had no gene match. Germline V gives CDR1 SQVTM, CDR2 ANQGSEA. CDR3 length: 14 residues. DNA of the CDR3: TGCAGCGTGACAGGGTTGGTTGCCAAAAACATTCAGTACTTC. Protein sequence: CSVTGLVAKNIQYF.

This clonotype was seen at least ten times. The CDR3 loop is CASSYRGGTQYF. As DNA, the CDR3 is TGTGCCAGCAGTTACCGTGGGGGGACCCAGTACTTC. The chain is built from TRBV12-3 or TRBV12-4 and TRBJ2-7; tentatively, D is TRBD1 or TRBD2 (5 bases each). The J call is uncertain, as TRBJ2-5 better fits the DNA end. This CDR3 comprises 12 residues.

There are many counts of this clonotype. The chain combines TRBV20-1 with TRBJ1-4; no definite D call. The germline V gene encodes CDR1 DFQATT and CDR2 SNEGSKA (reference sequence). This CDR3 comprises 14 residues. Trimming pared 4 bases from V and 6 bases from J, leaving 15 bases between. The CDR3 loop is CSANLAAVDEKLFF. Here the CDR3 DNA reads TGCAGTGCTAATCTTGCGGCGGTAGATGAAAAACTGTTTTTT.

This clonotype was observed a handful of times. A much larger clone sits a single nucleotide away, making a read error possible. V and J are TRBV29-1 and TRBJ1-4; D gene uncertain. This CDR3 spans 12 amino acids. The V gene lost 4 bases and the J gene lost 8 bases, with 11 bases spanning the gap. Germline loops: CDR1 SQVTM, CDR2 ANQGSEA. Here the CDR3 DNA reads TGCAGCGTTGTCTCAGTGGGCGAAAAACTGTTTTTT. It codes for CSVVSVGEKLFF. Full variable domain (outside the CDR3, taken from reference TRBV29-1 and TRBJ1-4): SAVISQKPSRDICQRGTSLTIQCQVDSQVTMMFWYRQQPGQSLTLIATANQGSEATYESGFVIDKFPISRPNLTFSTLTVSNMSPEDSSIYLCSVVSVGEKLFFGSGTQLSVL.

On this clonotype itself: Possible read error: a much larger clone is one base away. The chain recombines TRBV6-2 or TRBV6-3 with TRBJ2-7; 8 positions match TRBD2. Germline CDR1 is MNHEY and CDR2 is SVGEGT. The CDR3 has 13 residues. The ends lost 8 bases at V and 7 bases at J; junction bases unmatched: 10. In nucleotides, the CDR3 is TGTGCCAGCTTGAAGCGGGAGAAGAATGAGCAGTACTTC. Protein product: CASLKREKNEQYF.

This rearrangement joins TRBV29-1 to TRBJ1-2; tentatively, D is TRBD1 (6 bases). The CDR3 has 12 residues. V was clipped by 6 bases and J by 4 bases, with 12 bases between them. Germline V gene sequence: CDR1 SQVTM, CDR2 ANQGSEA. DNA of the CDR3: TGCAGCGTCTCACAGGGACCCTATGGCTACACCTTC. This codes for CSVSQGPYGYTF.

J is TRBJ2-3 and V is TRBV11-3; 10 bases line up with TRBD2. Trimming at V came to 2 bases and at J to 5 bases, leaving 7 bases not matched to a gene. Germline values: CDR1 SGHNT, CDR2 YENEEA. The CDR3 length is 16 residues. CDR3 protein: CASSLSSGRLIDTQYF. The CDR3 DNA sequence: TGTGCCAGCAGCTTAAGTAGCGGGAGGTTGATAGATACGCAGTATTTT.

This clonotype was picked up a small number of times. At one of its ends the junction is not consistent with the germline gene, which may arise from a read error. This chain joins TRBV4-3 and TRBJ1-4; D is possibly TRBD1 (5 bases). Per germline, CDR1 LGHNA and CDR2 YSLEER. This CDR3 region has 14 residues. The CDR3 here is CAGSQAWGGEKLFF. Written as DNA, the CDR3 is TGCGCCGGCAGCCAAGCTTGGGGCGGTGAAAAACTGTTTTTT.

The chain combines TRBV20-1 with TRBJ2-1; 9 bases are shared with TRBD1. The end of the DNA aligns better with TRBJ2-7, so the J call may be wrong. The CDR3 runs 13 residues. From germline, CDR1 is DFQATT and CDR2 SNEGSKA (reference sequence). The CDR3 DNA follows: TGCAGTGCTGGACAGGGGACAAGCTACGAGCAGTACTTC. Translated: CSAGQGTSYEQYF.

This chain connects TRBV29-1 to TRBJ1-1; unclear D gene. The CDR3 totals 13 residues. V gave up 4 bases and J gave up 0 bases, with 9 bases separating them. CDR1 and CDR2 from the germline V gene are SQVTM and ANQGSEA. CDR3 residues: CSVASRMNTEAFF. Here the CDR3 DNA reads TGCAGCGTTGCCTCACGGATGAACACTGAAGCTTTCTTT.

On this clonotype itself: An end of the junction does not agree with germline; a read error may underlie this. This chain links TRBV15 with TRBJ2-7, with a tentative D call TRBD1 (5 bases). This CDR3 contains 15 residues. The V gene's germline CDR1 is LNHNV and CDR2 YYDKDF (reference sequence). The CDR3 reads CAASRDGADAYEQYF. The CDR3 DNA reads as TGTGCCGCCAGCAGAGATGGGGCAGACGCCTACGAGCAGTACTTC.

The chain uses TRBV12-3 or TRBV12-4 and TRBJ2-5, with TRBD2 matching 8 bases. The CDR3 has 15 amino acids. After removal of 4 bases from V and 11 bases from J, the junction contained 15 bases not matched to a gene. The CDR3 coding sequence is TGTGCCAGCAGTTCCTACTTTTTTTATAGCGGGGAGCAGTACTTC. It is translated as CASSSYFFYSGEQYF.

V and J are TRBV20-1 and TRBJ2-3, with D perhaps TRBD2 (5 bases). The CDR3 sequence is 15 residues long. V shed 5 bases and J shed 3 bases, with 18 bases lying between them. The germline V gene has CDR1 DFQATT and CDR2 SNEGSKA (reference sequence). The CDR3 loop reads CSAPGPRGVTDTQYF. The DNA for the CDR3 is TGCAGTGCTCCCGGCCCACGGGGTGTAACAGATACGCAGTATTTT.

This clonotype has just a few counts. The chain combines TRBV3-1 with TRBJ1-2, with a tentative D call TRBD1 (5 bases). Trimming removed 2 bases at V and 8 bases at J, with 9 bases between. Per germline, CDR1 LGHDT and CDR2 YNNKEL (reference sequence). The CDR3 consists of 12 residues. CDR3 protein: CASSQPAGGYTF. The CDR3 DNA is TGTGCCAGCAGCCAACCAGCAGGGGGCTACACCTTC.

This clonotype was seen a handful of times. This chain joins TRBV9 and TRBJ2-1, with 7 bases lining up with TRBD1. From germline, CDR1 is SGDLS and CDR2 YYNGEE. The CDR3 has 14 residues. After removal of 0 bases from V and 4 bases from J, the junction contained 1 base not matched to a gene. The CDR3 DNA sequence: TGTGCCAGCAGCGTAGGGGGACAGTACAATGAGCAGTTCTTC. Amino acids: CASSVGGQYNEQFF.